The entry that follows covers one T cell receptor beta chain sequence. Its antigen is undetermined. This sample is part of a study of long-term antiretroviral therapy in people with HIV. Study-level points and caveats: Repertoires from HIV showed CDR3 length ranges narrower than those of controls. All blood samples came from the years 2004 to 2017, possibly under older ART regimens. No data on ART adherence, viral resistance or therapy changes.

They ran version v3.0 of the immunoSEQ assay at survey level. Per-sample targets for sequencing were about 35,000-55,000 T-cell genomes. Profiled with immunoSEQ multiplex PCR; TCRdb holds only in-frame clones, not every one. Of tens of thousands of clones detected, 70% to 90% appear once; the ten largest clones hold less than 8.5%. Germline CDR1 and CDR2: PRHDT and FYEKMQ (reference sequence). The CDR3 runs to 18 residues. The trim removed 4 bases at V and 0 bases at J, leaving 8 bases unmatched. V gene TRBV13 combines with J gene TRBJ2-1; 11 bases are a match to TRBD2. The sequencing here drew on unsorted PBMCs, taken about 5 years before starting antiretroviral therapy. This clonotype was sampled from a man aged 50 to 60 with HIV. In DNA, the CDR3 is TGTGCCAGCAGCTCTACCCTAGCGGGGGGAAGCTCCTACAATGAGCAGTTCTTC. Translated, it gives CASSSTLAGGSSYNEQFF.